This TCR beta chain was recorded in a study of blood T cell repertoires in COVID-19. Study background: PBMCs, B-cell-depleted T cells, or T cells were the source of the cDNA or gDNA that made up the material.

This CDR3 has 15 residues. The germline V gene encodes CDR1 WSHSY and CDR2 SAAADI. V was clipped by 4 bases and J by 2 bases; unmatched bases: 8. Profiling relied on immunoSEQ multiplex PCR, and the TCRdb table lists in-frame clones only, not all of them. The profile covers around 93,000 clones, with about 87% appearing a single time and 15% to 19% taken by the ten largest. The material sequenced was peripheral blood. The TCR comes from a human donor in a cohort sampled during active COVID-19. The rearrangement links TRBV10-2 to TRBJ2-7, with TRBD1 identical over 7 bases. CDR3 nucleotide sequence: TGCGCCAGCAGTGGGGCCCGGGACAGCACCTACGAGCAGTACTTC. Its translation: CASSGARDSTYEQYF.